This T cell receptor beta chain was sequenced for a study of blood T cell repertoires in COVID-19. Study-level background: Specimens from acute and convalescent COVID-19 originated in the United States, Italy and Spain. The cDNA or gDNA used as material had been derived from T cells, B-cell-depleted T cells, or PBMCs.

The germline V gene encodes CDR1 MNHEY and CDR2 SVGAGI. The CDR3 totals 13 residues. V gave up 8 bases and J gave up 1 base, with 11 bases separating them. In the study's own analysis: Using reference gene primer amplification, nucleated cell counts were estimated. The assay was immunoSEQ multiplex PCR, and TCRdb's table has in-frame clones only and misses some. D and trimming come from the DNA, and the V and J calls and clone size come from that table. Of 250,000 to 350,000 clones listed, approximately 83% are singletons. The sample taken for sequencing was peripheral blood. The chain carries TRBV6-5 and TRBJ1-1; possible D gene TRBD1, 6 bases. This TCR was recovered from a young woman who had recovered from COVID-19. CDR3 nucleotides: TGTGCCAGCTACAGGGCCCCGAACACTGAAGCTTTCTTT. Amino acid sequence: CASYRAPNTEAFF.